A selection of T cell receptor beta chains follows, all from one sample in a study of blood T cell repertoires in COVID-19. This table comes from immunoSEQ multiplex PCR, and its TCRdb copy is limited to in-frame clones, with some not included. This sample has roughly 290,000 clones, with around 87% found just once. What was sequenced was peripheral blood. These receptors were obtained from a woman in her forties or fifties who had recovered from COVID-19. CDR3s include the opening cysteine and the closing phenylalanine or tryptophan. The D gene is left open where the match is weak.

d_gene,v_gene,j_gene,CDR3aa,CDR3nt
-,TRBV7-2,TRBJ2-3,CASSSSSGSADTQYF,TGTGCCAGCAGCTCGAGTTCTGGGAGCGCAGATACGCAGTATTTT
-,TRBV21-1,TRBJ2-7,CASSKGSLAGCIHEQYF,TGTGCCAGCAGCAAGGGTTCCCTAGCGGGGTGTATCCACGAGCAGTACTTC
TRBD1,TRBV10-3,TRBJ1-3,CAISEGQGQGNTIYF,TGTGCCATCAGTGAAGGACAGGGCCAAGGAAACACCATATATTTT
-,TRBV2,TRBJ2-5,CASSADRQIETQYF,TGTGCCAGCAGTGCTGACAGACAGATAGAGACCCAGTACTTC
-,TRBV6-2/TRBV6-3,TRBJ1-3,CASSYDYSGNTIYF,TGTGCCAGCAGTTACGACTACTCTGGAAACACCATATATTTT
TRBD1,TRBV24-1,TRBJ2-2,CARSPPLGQLNTGELFF,TGTGCCAGGAGCCCGCCGCTGGGACAGCTTAACACCGGGGAGCTGTTTTTT
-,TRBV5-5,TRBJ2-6,CASSSGHSSSGANVLTF,TGTGCCAGCAGCTCGGGACACTCAAGCTCTGGGGCCAACGTCCTGACTTTC
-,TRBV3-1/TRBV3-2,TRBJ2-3,CASSQARSRGADTQYF,TGTGCCAGCAGCCAAGCCCGGAGTAGGGGTGCAGATACGCAGTATTTT
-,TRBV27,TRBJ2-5,CASSLSWGSGSQYF,TGTGCCAGCAGTTTATCGTGGGGCTCCGGGTCCCAGTACTTC
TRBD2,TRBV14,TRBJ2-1,CASSQERLAGEMISRNEQFF,TGTGCCAGCAGCCAAGAGCGGCTAGCGGGGGAAATGATATCCCGCAATGAGCAGTTCTTC
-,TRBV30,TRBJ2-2,CAWKEQATGELFF,TGTGCCTGGAAGGAACAGGCCACCGGGGAGCTGTTTTTT